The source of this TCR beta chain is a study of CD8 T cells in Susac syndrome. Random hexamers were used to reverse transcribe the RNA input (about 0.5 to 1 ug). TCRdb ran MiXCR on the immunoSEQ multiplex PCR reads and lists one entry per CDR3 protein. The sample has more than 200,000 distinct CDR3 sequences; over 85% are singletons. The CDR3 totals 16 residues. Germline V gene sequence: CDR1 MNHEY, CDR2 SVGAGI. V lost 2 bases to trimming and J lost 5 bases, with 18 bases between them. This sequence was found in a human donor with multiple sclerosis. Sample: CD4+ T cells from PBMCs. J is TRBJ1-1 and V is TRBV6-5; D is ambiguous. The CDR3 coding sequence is TGTGCCAGCAGTTACGTCCGGGCCACAAAAGGGACTGAAGCTTTCTTT. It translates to CASSYVRATKGTEAFF.